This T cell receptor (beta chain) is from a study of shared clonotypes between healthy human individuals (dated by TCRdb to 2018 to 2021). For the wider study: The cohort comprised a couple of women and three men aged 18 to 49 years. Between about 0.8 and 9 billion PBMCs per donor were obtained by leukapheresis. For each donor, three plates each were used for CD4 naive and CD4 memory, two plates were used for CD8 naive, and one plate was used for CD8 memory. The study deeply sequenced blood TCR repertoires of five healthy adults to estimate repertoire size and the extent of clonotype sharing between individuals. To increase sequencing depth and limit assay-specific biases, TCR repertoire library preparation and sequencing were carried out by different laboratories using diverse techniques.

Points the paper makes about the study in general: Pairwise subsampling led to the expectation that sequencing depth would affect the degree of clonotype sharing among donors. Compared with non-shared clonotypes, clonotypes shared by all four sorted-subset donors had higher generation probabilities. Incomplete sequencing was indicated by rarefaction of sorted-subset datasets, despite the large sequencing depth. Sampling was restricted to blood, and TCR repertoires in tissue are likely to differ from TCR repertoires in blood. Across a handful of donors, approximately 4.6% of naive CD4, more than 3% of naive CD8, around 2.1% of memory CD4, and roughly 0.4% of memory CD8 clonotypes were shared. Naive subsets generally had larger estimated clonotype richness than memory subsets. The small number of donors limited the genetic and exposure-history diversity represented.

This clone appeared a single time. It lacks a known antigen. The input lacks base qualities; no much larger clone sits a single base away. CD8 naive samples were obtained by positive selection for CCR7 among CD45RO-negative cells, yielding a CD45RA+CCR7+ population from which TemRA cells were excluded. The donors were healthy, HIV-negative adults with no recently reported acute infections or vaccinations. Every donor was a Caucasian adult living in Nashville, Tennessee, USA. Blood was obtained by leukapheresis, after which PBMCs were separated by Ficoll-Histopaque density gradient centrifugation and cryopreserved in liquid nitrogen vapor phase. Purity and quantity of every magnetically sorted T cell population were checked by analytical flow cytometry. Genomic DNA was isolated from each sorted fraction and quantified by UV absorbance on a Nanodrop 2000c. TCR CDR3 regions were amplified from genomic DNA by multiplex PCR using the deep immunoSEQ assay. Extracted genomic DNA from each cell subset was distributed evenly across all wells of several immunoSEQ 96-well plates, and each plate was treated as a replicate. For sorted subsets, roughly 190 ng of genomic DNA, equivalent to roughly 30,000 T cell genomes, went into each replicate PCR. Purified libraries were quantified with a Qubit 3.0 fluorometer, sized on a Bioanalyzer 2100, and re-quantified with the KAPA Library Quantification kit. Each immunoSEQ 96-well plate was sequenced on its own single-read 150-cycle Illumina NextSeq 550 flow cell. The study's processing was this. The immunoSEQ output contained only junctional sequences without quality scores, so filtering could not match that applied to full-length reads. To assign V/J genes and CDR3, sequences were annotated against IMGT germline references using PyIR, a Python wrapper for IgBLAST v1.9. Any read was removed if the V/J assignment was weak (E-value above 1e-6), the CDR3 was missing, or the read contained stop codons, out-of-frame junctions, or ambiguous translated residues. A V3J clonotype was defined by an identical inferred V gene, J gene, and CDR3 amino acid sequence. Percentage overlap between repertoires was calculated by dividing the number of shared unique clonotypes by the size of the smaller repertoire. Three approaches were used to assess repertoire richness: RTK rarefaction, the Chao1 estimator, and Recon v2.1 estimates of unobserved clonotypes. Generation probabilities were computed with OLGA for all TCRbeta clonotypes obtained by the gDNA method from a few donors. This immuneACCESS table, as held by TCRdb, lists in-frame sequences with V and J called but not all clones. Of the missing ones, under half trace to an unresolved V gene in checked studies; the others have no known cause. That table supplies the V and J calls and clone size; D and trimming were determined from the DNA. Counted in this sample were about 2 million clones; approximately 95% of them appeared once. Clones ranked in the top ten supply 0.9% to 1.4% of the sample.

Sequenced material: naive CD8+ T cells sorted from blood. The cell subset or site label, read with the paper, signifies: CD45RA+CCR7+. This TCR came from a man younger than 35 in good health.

The CDR3 reads as follows: CASSPYQGASEAFF. The nucleotides read TGTGCCAGCAGTCCCTATCAGGGGGCGTCTGAAGCTTTCTTT. The rearranged chain carries TRBV27 and TRBJ1-1; 8 bases in the junction line up with TRBD1. The germline V gene (reference sequence) sets CDR1 to MNHEY and CDR2 to SMNVEV. Spanning cysteine to phenylalanine, the CDR3 consists of 14 amino acids. Only the CDR3 region is kept as DNA, spanning 42 bases read in frame from base 1. V lost 5 bases and J lost 6 bases, and the count of bases not matched to a germline gene is 8.